Presented here are 17 T cell receptor beta chains from one specimen sequenced in a study of T cell repertoires in cytomegalovirus infection. TCRdb analysed the reads with MiXCR anew, one entry per CDR3 protein. The data hold tens of thousands of distinct CDR3 sequences, with around 19% observed a single time. These receptors have no identified antigens. The sample consisted of CD8+ T cells from cultured PBMCs, taken from culture after CMV antigen stimulation. Receptors originate from a human donor in good health (CMV status not recorded). Some clones in this sample may be carry-over from other donors' samples.

This clonotype has more than one count but fewer than ten. The CDR3 DNA reads TGTGCCAGCACCCCCGGCTCGCATGACACAGATACGCAGTATTTT. This codes for CASTPGSHDTDTQYF. The rearrangement uses TRBV7-2 and TRBJ2-3; no firm D call. The CDR3 consists of 15 residues. Looked up from germline, CDR1 is SGHTA and CDR2 is FQGNSA. Deletions cut 7 bases from V and 2 bases from J, with 16 bases between. The whole variable domain, remainder taken from reference TRBV7-2 and TRBJ2-3, is GAGVSQSPSNKVTEKGKDVELRCDPISGHTALYWYRQSLGQGLEFLIYFQGNSAPDKSGLPSDRFSAERTGGSVSTLTIQRTQQEDSAVYLCASTPGSHDTDTQYFGPGTRLTVL.

This clonotype turned up a few times. The chain combines TRBV7-6 with TRBJ1-5; a possible D gene is TRBD1 (5 bases). The CDR3 has 13 residues. V shed 8 bases and J shed 6 bases, with 14 bases lying between them. CDR1 and CDR2 (germline): SGHVS, FNYEAQ. CDR3 residues: CASSSGGVQPQHF. The CDR3 DNA reads as TGTGCCAGCTCCTCTGGGGGAGTTCAGCCCCAGCATTTT.

The chain has TRBV5-1 and TRBJ1-2; a possible D gene is TRBD1 (6 bases). The CDR3 has 15 amino acids. Germline V gives CDR1 SGHRS, CDR2 YFSETQ. V was shortened by 4 bases and J by 6 bases, with 19 bases between the two germline ends. The chain's CDR3 is CASSPLQGSPDGYTF. For the CDR3, the DNA is TGCGCCAGCAGCCCGCTACAGGGCTCTCCCGATGGCTACACCTTC.

The sample holds a few counts of this clonotype. This chain connects TRBV11-1 to TRBJ1-2, with D possibly being TRBD1 (6 bases). The CDR3 sequence is 17 residues long. Trimming shortened V by 5 bases and J by 5 bases, and 24 bases separated the two germline ends. CDR1 is SGHAT, CDR2 FQDESV, per germline (reference sequence). CDR3 DNA: TGTGCCAGCAGCCCTAGGAGCGGGACAAAGTTCCGGTATGGCTACACCTTC. Its protein is CASSPRSGTKFRYGYTF.

This clonotype appeared many times. The rearrangement links TRBV12-3 or TRBV12-4 to TRBJ1-1; D is undetermined. CDR3 size: 14 residues. V was pared by 4 bases and J by 0 bases, with 9 bases between. In DNA form, the CDR3 reads TGTGCCAGCAGTTATACGACGGTGAACACTGAAGCTTTCTTT. It translates to CASSYTTVNTEAFF.

CDR3 DNA: TGTGCCACCCAGCCGGGGGTTGGGGGGACCCAGTACTTC. Its protein product is CATQPGVGGTQYF. The gene calls are TRBV7-8 and TRBJ2-5, with D maybe TRBD2 (6 bases). The CDR3 loop spans 13 amino acids. V lost 10 bases and J lost 7, with 19 bases in between. Germline loops: CDR1 SGHVS, CDR2 FQNEAQ.

The chain uses TRBV7-2 and TRBJ1-2, with TRBD1 as a possible D gene (6 bases). Germline values: CDR1 SGHTA, CDR2 FQGNSA. The CDR3 has 14 residues. Trimming left V 3 bases short and J 7 bases short, with 15 bases between. Here the CDR3 DNA reads TGTGCCAGCAGCTTGGGGACAACCCGTGGTGGCTACACCTTC. Protein: CASSLGTTRGGYTF.

The chain has TRBV6-2 or TRBV6-3 and TRBJ2-1; D gene unclear. The CDR3 sequence is 14 residues long. Per germline, CDR1 MNHEY and CDR2 SVGEGT. V gave up 8 bases and J gave up 1 base, with 12 bases separating them. DNA of the CDR3: TGTGCCAGCTATGATCCTAGGTCCTACAATGAGCAGTTCTTC. Its protein product is CASYDPRSYNEQFF.

The chain recombines TRBV6-2 or TRBV6-3 with TRBJ2-3, with D uncertain. CDR3 length: 14 residues. Per germline, CDR1 MNHEY and CDR2 SVGEGT. V gave up 4 bases and J gave up 5 bases, with 13 bases separating them. The CDR3 sequence is CASSSPQGEDTQYF. The CDR3 bases are TGTGCCAGCAGTTCACCCCAAGGAGAAGATACGCAGTATTTT.

Only a few counts were recorded for this clonotype. V usage is TRBV11-2 and J usage is TRBJ1-2; D is undetermined. The length of the CDR3 is 16 residues. The V gene lost 2 bases and the J gene lost 3 bases, with 16 bases spanning the gap. CDR1 and CDR2 from the germline V gene are SGHAT and FQNNGV. CDR3 DNA: TGTGCCAGCAGCTTAAGCTATTCTCTTGGGGACTATGGCTACACCTTC. Translation: CASSLSYSLGDYGYTF.

This clonotype was seen a few times. The V and J genes are TRBV7-2 and TRBJ1-6; D perhaps matches TRBD1 (6 bases). This CDR3 region has 16 residues. Trimming shortened V by 3 bases and J by 4 bases, and 13 bases separated the two germline ends. Germline V gives CDR1 SGHTA, CDR2 FQGNSA. Here the CDR3 DNA reads TGTGCCAGCAGCTTTAACGACAGGCATTATAATTCACCCCTCCACTTT. Encoded protein: CASSFNDRHYNSPLHF.

This clonotype was seen only a few times. The chain carries TRBV7-3 and TRBJ2-5; D is unresolved. In germline, CDR1 is SGHTA, CDR2 FQGTGA. This CDR3 has 12 residues. V was trimmed by 1 base and J by 2 bases, leaving 2 bases between them. This CDR3 is CASSLNQETQYF. As DNA, the CDR3 is TGTGCCAGCAGCTTAAATCAAGAGACCCAGTACTTC. The full variable domain, its missing parts supplied by reference TRBV7-3 and TRBJ2-5, is GAGVSQTPSNKVTEKGKYVELRCDPISGHTALYWYRQSLGQGPEFLIYFQGTGAADDSGLPNDRFFAVRPEGSVSTLKIQRTERGDSAVYLCASSLNQETQYFGPGTRLLVL.

The gene calls are TRBV7-2 and TRBJ1-4; D not certain. Germline V CDR1 and CDR2: SGHTA, FQGNSA. The CDR3 runs to 16 residues. The V gene lost 1 base and the J gene lost 2 bases, with 11 bases spanning the gap. DNA of the CDR3: TGTGCCAGCAGCTTAGGGGCGGCCCCCACTAATGAAAAACTGTTTTTT. As protein: CASSLGAAPTNEKLFF.

This clonotype has only a few counts. The chain joins TRBV28 to TRBJ1-6; no firm D call. The germline V and J ends were trimmed by 5 bases and 4 bases, with 15 bases remaining between them. The CDR3 is 16 amino acids. The germline gives CDR1 MDHEN, CDR2 SYDVKM. The CDR3 nucleotides are TGTGCCAGCAGTCCCTTTTTCTCCGAGTATAATTCACCCCTCCACTTT. Protein: CASSPFFSEYNSPLHF.

This clonotype was picked up a small number of times. V usage is TRBV19 and J usage is TRBJ1-5; no reliable D call. V shed 5 bases and J shed 5 bases, with 13 bases lying between them. CDR1 is LNHDA and CDR2 is SQIVND in the germline V gene (reference sequence). CDR3 length equals 14 residues. The chain's CDR3 is CASSPRMRYQPQHF. For the CDR3, the DNA is TGTGCCAGTAGTCCCCGGATGAGGTATCAGCCCCAGCATTTT.

This clonotype has only a few counts. The chain is built from TRBV7-6 and TRBJ2-1; TRBD2 matches 16 bases. Germline V gives CDR1 SGHVS, CDR2 FNYEAQ. The CDR3 spans 16 residues. V was clipped by 1 base and J by 7 bases; unmatched bases: 1. For the CDR3, the DNA is TGTGCCAGCAGCTTAGGGGGACTAGCGGGGGGGAATGAGCAGTTCTTC. Its protein product is CASSLGGLAGGNEQFF.

The J gene is TRBJ1-1, the V gene TRBV19; 9 bases are shared with TRBD1. V lost 4 bases, J lost 1 base, and 1 base stayed unmatched. Germline assignment: CDR1 LNHDA and CDR2 SQIVND (reference sequence). CDR3 length: 14 amino acids. The CDR3 is CASSKGQGNTEAFF. The CDR3, as DNA: TGTGCCAGTAGTAAGGGACAGGGGAACACTGAAGCTTTCTTT.